This T cell receptor beta chain emerged from a study of cytomegalovirus exposure and HLA in healthy donors. This clone was detected once. The antigen remains unidentified. Some clones are missing from TCRdb's copy, which holds only in-frame ones; the method was immunoSEQ multiplex PCR. The sample comprises about 340,000 clones, just over 85% of which are singletons, and around 0.8% rests with the top ten. Notes on the study in general: The authors confirmed in vitro that a few CMV-associated chains were specific for CMV antigens.

V shed 5 bases and J shed 0 bases, with 8 bases lying between them. The CDR3 is 14 amino acids. Germline assignment: CDR1 MNHEY and CDR2 SMNVEV (reference sequence). The receptor was isolated from a woman aged 18 to 35 in good health and CMV-seronegative. The sequencing input was PBMCs. The rearrangement joins TRBV27 to TRBJ1-5; no reliable D call. CDR3 amino acids: CASSPGVSNQPQHF. The CDR3 nucleotides are TGTGCCAGCAGTCCAGGTGTTAGCAATCAGCCCCAGCATTTT.